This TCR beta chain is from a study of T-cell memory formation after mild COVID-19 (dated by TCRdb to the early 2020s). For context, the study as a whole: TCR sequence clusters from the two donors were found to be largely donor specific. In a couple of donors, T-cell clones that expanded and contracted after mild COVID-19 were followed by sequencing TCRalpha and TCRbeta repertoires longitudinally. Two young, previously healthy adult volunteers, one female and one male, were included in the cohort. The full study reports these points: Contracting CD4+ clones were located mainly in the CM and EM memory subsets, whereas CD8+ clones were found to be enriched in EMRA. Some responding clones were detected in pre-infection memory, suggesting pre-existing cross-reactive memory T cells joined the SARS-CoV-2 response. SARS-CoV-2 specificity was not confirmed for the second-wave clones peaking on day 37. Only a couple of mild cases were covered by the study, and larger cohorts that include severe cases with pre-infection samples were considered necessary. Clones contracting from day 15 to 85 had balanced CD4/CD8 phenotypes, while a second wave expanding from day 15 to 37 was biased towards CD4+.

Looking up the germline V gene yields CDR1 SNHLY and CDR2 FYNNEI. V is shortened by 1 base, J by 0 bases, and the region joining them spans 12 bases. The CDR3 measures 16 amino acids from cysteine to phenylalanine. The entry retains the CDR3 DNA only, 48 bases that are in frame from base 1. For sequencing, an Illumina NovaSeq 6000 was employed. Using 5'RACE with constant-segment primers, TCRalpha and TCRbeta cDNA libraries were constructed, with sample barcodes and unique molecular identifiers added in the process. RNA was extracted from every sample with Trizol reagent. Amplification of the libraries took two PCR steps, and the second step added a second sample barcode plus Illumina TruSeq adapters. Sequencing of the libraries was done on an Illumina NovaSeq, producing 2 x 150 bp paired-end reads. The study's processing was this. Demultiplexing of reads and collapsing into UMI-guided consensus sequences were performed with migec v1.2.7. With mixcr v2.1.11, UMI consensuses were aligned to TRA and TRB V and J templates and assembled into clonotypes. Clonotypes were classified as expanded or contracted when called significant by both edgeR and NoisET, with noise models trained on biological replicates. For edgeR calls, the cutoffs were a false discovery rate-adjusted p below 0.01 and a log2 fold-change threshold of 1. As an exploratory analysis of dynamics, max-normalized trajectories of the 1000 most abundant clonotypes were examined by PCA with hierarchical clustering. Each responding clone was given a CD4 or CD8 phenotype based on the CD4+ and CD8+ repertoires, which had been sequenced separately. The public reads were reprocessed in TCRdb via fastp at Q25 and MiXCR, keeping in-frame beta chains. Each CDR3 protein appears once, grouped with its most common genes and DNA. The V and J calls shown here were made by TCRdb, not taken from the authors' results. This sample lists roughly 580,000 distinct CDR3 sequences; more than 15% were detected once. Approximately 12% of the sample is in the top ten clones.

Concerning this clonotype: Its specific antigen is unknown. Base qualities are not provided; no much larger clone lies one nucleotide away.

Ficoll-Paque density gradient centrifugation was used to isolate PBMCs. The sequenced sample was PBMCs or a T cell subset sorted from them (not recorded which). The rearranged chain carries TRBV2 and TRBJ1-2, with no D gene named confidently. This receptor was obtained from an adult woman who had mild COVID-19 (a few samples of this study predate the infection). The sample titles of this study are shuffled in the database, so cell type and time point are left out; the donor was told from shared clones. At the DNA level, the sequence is TGTGCCAGCAGTGAAGTTGTCACATTAGCTAACTATGGCTACACCTTC. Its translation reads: CASSEVVTLANYGYTF.